This T cell receptor (beta chain) was obtained from a study of blood T cell repertoires in COVID-19 (dated by TCRdb to 2018 to 2021). Notes on the research overall: The collaborator samples originated in the United States, Italy and Spain and spanned the acute and convalescent phases of COVID-19. HLA class I and class II types, where available, came from metadata supplied by the sample provider rather than from assay-based typing. Subjects who had been exposed to COVID-19, were actively infected with it, or had recovered from it provided the deeply sampled blood TCRbeta repertoires that made up the dataset. A freely available public database, intended as a resource for researchers studying the immune response to SARS-CoV-2, is where the repertoires were released. The samples were drawn from the first 160 participants of the ongoing ImmuneRACE study and from 1,254 subjects provided by 6 global collaborators. The material from the prospective study consisted of cDNA or gDNA derived from T cells, B-cell-depleted T cells, or PBMCs. The sample metadata nearly always contained a de-identified subject ID, COVID-19 status, age in years and sex.

Overall study outcomes, separate from this receptor: The quantity of clinical and demographic metadata differed by source and by participant and was supplied without curation.

TCRbeta CDR3 regions were amplified from genomic DNA using the immunoSEQ Assay, a bias-controlled multiplex PCR. The paper's processing steps were these. Nucleated cell counts per sample were estimated from amplification of reference gene primers within the assay. To quantify the absolute abundance of each unique TCRbeta CDR3 rearrangement, sequence reads were collapsed and filtered. For each sample, productive Simpson clonality was calculated by taking the square root of Simpson's diversity index across productive rearrangements. Sourced from immuneACCESS, this table was stored by TCRdb with only in-frame sequences that have V and J called. A share of the clones is absent; for the studies checked, an unresolved V gene accounts for under half, and the remainder has no known explanation. From that table come the V and J calls and clone size; the DNA was used to work out D and trimming. This sample has 100,000 to 150,000 clones in its table, and over 80% of those were observed once. The ten top clones hold around 9.8% of the sample.

Collaborating institutions collected whole blood in K2EDTA tubes following their own protocols. For TCRbeta analysis, collaborators shipped samples in one of three forms: frozen whole blood, isolated PBMCs, or DNA extracted from either of those sample types. V is shortened by 8 bases, J by 2 bases, and the region joining them spans 3 bases. The germline V gene sets CDR1 to MGHDK and CDR2 to SYGVNS. The CDR3 contains 11 residues, cysteine and phenylalanine counted. Only the CDR3 DNA stays, 33 bases, in frame from base 1. This clone was detected a few times. What antigen it recognizes has not been identified. No base qualities exist here, and no much larger clone lies one base off it.

The chain uses TRBV25-1 and TRBJ2-2, with the D gene not confidently named. The sequence derives from a man between 35 and 55 years old with active or convalescent COVID-19. Source material: peripheral blood. CDR3 sequence: CASLNTGELFF. In nucleotides, the sequence is TGTGCCAGCCTTAACACCGGGGAGCTGTTTTTT.